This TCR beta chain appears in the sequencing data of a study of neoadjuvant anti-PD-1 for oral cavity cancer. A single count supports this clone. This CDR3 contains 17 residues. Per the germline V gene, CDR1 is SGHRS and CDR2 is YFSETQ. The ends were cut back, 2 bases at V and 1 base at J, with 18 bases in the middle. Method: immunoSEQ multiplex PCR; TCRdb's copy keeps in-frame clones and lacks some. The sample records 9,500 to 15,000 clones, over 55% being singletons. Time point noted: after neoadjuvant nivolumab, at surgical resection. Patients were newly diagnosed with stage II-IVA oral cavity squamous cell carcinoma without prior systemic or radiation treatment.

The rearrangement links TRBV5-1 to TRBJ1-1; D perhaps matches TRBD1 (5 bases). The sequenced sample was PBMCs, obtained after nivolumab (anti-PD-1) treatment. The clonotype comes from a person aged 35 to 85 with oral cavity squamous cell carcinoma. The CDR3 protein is CASSFDFQGLGNTEAFF. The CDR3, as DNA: TGCGCCAGCAGCTTTGACTTTCAGGGTTTGGGGAACACTGAAGCTTTCTTT. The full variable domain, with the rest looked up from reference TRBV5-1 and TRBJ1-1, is KAGVTQTPRYLIKTRGQQVTLSCSPISGHRSVSWYQQTPGQGLQFLFEYFSETQRNKGNFPGRFSGRQFSNSRSEMNVSTLELGDSALYLCASSFDFQGLGNTEAFFGQGTRLTVV.